These T cell receptor beta chains were read from a single sample in a study of cytomegalovirus exposure and HLA in healthy donors. Clones were read by immunoSEQ multiplex PCR, and TCRdb kept only the in-frame ones, dropping some. This table holds 90,000 to 120,000 clones, 82% found once. Sequencing input: PBMCs. The receptor set was obtained from a man aged 30 to 39 in good health and CMV-seropositive. Each CDR3 is given with its conserved first and last residue. Each record gives: J gene, V gene, D gene, clone size, CDR3 DNA, CDR3 protein. D genes are given only for firm matches. Size is stated for part of the rows, as once, few or many counts, or as a class when the clone is expanded.

TRBJ1-1	TRBV6-4	NA	NA	TGTGCCAGCAAGGTCTGGGAGATGAACACTGAAGCTTTCTTT	CASKVWEMNTEAFF
TRBJ1-1	TRBV11-2	NA	once	TGTGCCAGCAGCTTAACTGGGGCGGGAGGCACTGAAGCTTTCTTT	CASSLTGAGGTEAFF
TRBJ1-2	TRBV25-1	NA	NA	TGTGCCAGCAGTGAACAGGGGTCTTTGGATGGCTACACCTTC	CASSEQGSLDGYTF
TRBJ1-6	TRBV27	TRBD1	NA	TGTGCCAGCAGTAACAGGGGACCAAATTCACCCCTCCACTTT	CASSNRGPNSPLHF
TRBJ2-3	TRBV6-4	TRBD2	few	TGTGCCAGCAGTGGGACTAGCGGGGCAGATACGCAGTATTTT	CASSGTSGADTQYF
TRBJ2-5	TRBV19	NA	once	TGTGCCAGTAGTACCGGGAACCAAGAGGCCCAGTACTTC	CASSTGNQEAQYF
TRBJ2-2	TRBV6-1	TRBD2	NA	TGTGCCAGCAGTGAACCGGGACTAGCGGGGGGTTACGGCACCGGGGAGCTGTTTTTT	CASSEPGLAGGYGTGELFF
TRBJ1-5	TRBV19	TRBD1	NA	TGTGCCAGTAGTGTCACAGGGGCCAGGACTTTTAATCAGCCCCAGCATTTT	CASSVTGARTFNQPQHF
TRBJ1-1	TRBV5-1	NA	NA	TGCGCCAGCAGCTTTGGTATAAGGGGCGCATTTATTGAAGCTTTCTTT	CASSFGIRGAFIEAFF
TRBJ2-5	TRBV19	NA	NA	TGTGCCAGTAGTATAGCCCCCGGTTGGGAGACCCAGTACTTC	CASSIAPGWETQYF
TRBJ1-6	TRBV9	NA	NA	TGTGCCAGCAGCGGAGGATCCTATAATTCACCCCTCCACTTT	CASSGGSYNSPLHF
TRBJ1-6	TRBV7-9	TRBD1	NA	TGTGCCAGCAGCTTTGACAGGGAAATAAACCCCCTCCACTTT	CASSFDREINPLHF
TRBJ2-7	TRBV7-9	NA	NA	TGTGCCAGCAGCTCCGCCTACGAGCAGTACTTC	CASSSAYEQYF
TRBJ1-3	TRBV7-2	NA	NA	TGTGCCAGCAGCTTAGTTTCCAGCTCTGGAAACACCATATATTTT	CASSLVSSSGNTIYF
TRBJ1-1	TRBV25-1	NA	few	TGTGCCAGCAGTGAATATAGCAAAGCTGAAGCTTTCTTT	CASSEYSKAEAFF
TRBJ1-1	TRBV12-5	NA	few	TGTGCTAGTGGTTTGGTCTCTCCAGGCACTGAAGCTTTCTTT	CASGLVSPGTEAFF
TRBJ2-3	TRBV7-2	TRBD2	NA	TGTGCCAGCAGCCTCTTAGCGGGGGCTACTCTATCAGCGGATACGCAGTATTTT	CASSLLAGATLSADTQYF
TRBJ1-6	TRBV6-1	NA	few	TGTGCCAGCAGTGAACCGGAGGCGAGTTCACCCCTCCACTTT	CASSEPEASSPLHF
TRBJ2-6	TRBV6-1	NA	NA	TGTGCCAGCAGTGAAGCCCCGTGGAGGGACGACTCTGGGGCCAACGTCCTGACTTTC	CASSEAPWRDDSGANVLTF
TRBJ2-1	TRBV9	TRBD2	NA	TGTGCCAGCAGCCCTGGGACTAGCTTCAATGAGCAGTTCTTC	CASSPGTSFNEQFF
TRBJ2-2	TRBV6-1	TRBD1	NA	TGTGCCAGCAGTCAGGGGGTACAGAGCACCGGGGAGCTGTTTTTT	CASSQGVQSTGELFF
TRBJ2-1	TRBV6-1	TRBD2	NA	TGTGCCAGCAGTGGCCGCGGGGGGACCCCTGGCAATGAGCAGTTCTTC	CASSGRGGTPGNEQFF